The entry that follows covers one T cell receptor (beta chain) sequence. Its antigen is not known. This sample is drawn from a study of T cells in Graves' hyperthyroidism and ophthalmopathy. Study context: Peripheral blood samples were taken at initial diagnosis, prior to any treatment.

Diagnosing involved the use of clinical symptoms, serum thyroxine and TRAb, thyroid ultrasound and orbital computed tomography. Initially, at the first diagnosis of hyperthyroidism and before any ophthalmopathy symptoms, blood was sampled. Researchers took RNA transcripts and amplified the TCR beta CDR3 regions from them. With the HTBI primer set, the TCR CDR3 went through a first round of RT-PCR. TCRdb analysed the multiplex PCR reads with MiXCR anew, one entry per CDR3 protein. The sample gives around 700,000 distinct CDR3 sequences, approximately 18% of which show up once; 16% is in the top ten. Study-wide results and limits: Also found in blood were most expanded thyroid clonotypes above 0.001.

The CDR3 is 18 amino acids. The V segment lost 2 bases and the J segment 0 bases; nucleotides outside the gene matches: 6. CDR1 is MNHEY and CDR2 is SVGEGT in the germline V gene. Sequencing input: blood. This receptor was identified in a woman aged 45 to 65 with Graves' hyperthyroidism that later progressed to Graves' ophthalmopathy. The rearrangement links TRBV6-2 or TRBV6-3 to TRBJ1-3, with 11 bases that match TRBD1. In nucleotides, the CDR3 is TGTGCCAGCAGTTACGCTACCGGGACAGGGGGCTCTGGAAACACCATATATTTT. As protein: CASSYATGTGGSGNTIYF.